These 27 T cell receptor beta chains were sequenced from one sample in a study of radiotherapy plus CTLA-4 blockade in lung cancer. The table came from immunoSEQ multiplex PCR; TCRdb's copy has only in-frame clones and leaves some out. The repertoire holds tens of thousands of clones, with 76% as singletons. The material was peripheral blood, obtained from a patient treated with radiotherapy plus ipilimumab. The receptors were gathered from a human donor with non-small cell lung cancer whose response to radiotherapy plus ipilimumab could not be evaluated. Some clones in this sample may be carry-over from other donors' samples.

The V call is TRBV2, the J call TRBJ1-2; 9 bases match TRBD1. Germline V gives CDR1 SNHLY, CDR2 FYNNEI. The length of the CDR3 is 13 residues. V trimming: 4 bases; J trimming: 3 bases; junction bases outside the gene matches: 0. This CDR3 is CASSGDRDYGYTF. CDR3 DNA: TGTGCCAGCAGTGGGGACAGGGACTATGGCTACACCTTC.

This chain uses TRBV7-9 with TRBJ1-6; D may be TRBD1 (5 bases). The germline V and J ends were trimmed by 5 bases and 8 bases, with 13 bases remaining between them. The CDR3 extends over 14 amino acids. Germline values: CDR1 SEHNR, CDR2 FQNEAQ (reference sequence). This chain's CDR3 is CASSRGGVDSPLHF. The CDR3 DNA reads TGTGCCAGCAGCCGGGGGGGTGTCGATTCACCCCTCCACTTT. Full variable domain (outside the CDR3, taken from reference TRBV7-9 and TRBJ1-6): DTGVSQNPRHKITKRGQNVTFRCDPISEHNRLYWYRQTLGQGPEFLTYFQNEAQLEKSRLLSDRFSAERPKGSFSTLEIQRTEQGDSAMYLCASSRGGVDSPLHFGNGTRLTVT.

This chain uses TRBV5-1 with TRBJ1-2; TRBD1 matches at 7 bases. This CDR3 has 11 residues. V lost 3 bases and J lost 10; bases outside the gene matches: 3. Germline V lookup: CDR1 SGHRS, CDR2 YFSETQ. The CDR3 DNA reads TGCGCCAGCAGCTCGACAGGGAACTACACCTTC. Its protein product is CASSSTGNYTF.

V is TRBV28 and J is TRBJ1-2; D not resolved. V lost 2 bases and J lost 6, with 10 bases in between. Germline CDR1 MDHEN, CDR2 SYDVKM. The CDR3 loop spans 13 amino acids. In nucleotides, the CDR3 is TGTGCCAGCAGTTTAGGAGGGAACAATGGCTACACCTTC. Protein: CASSLGGNNGYTF.

V gene TRBV29-1 combines with J gene TRBJ1-6; maybe TRBD1 (6 bases). Trimming removed 6 bases from V and 5 bases from J, with 17 bases in between. CDR3 length equals 15 residues. CDR1 SQVTM and CDR2 ANQGSEA come from the germline V gene. CDR3 protein: CSVLIGQTNNSPLHF. The DNA for the CDR3 is TGCAGCGTCCTGATAGGACAGACGAATAATTCACCCCTCCACTTT.

J is TRBJ2-6 and V is TRBV2; D is unresolved. V gave up 3 bases and J gave up 7 bases, with 10 bases separating them. The germline gives CDR1 SNHLY, CDR2 FYNNEI. This CDR3 contains 14 residues. In nucleotides, the CDR3 is TGTGCCAGCAGTGATGACGGCGGAGCCAACGTCCTGACTTTC. This gives the protein CASSDDGGANVLTF.

This clone has a handful of counts. The chain combines TRBV6-6 with TRBJ1-1; the D is unclear. The CDR3 consists of 14 residues. Germline values: CDR1 MNHNY, CDR2 SVGAGI (reference sequence). V lost 4 bases and J 12 bases, leaving 21 bases between the germline ends. The CDR3 DNA follows: TGTGCCAGCAGTTCCCTCTCTGGGCGCGTGGAAACTTTCTTT. Amino acids: CASSSLSGRVETFF.

The chain couples TRBV10-3 to TRBJ1-1, with TRBD1 matching 10 bases. There are 16 residues in the CDR3. Germline loops: CDR1 ENHRY, CDR2 SYGVKD. V was clipped by 3 bases and J by 3 bases; unmatched bases: 7. The CDR3 DNA is TGTGCCATCAGTGACTTTCCCGGGACAGGGGACACTGAAGCTTTCTTT. Protein: CAISDFPGTGDTEAFF.

The J gene is TRBJ1-1, the V gene TRBV5-8; D is perhaps TRBD1 (5 bases). CDR3 length: 16 amino acids. CDR1 is SGHTS and CDR2 is YDEGEE in the germline V gene. V was clipped by 1 base and J by 0 bases, with 13 bases between them. The CDR3 bases are TGTGCCAGCAGCTTGATGGGGGGTCCAATGAACACTGAAGCTTTCTTT. Its protein is CASSLMGGPMNTEAFF.

The genes are TRBV18 and TRBJ1-1, with 8 bases lining up with TRBD1. Trimming cost V 5 bases and J 3 bases; bases outside gene matches: 8. This CDR3 has 15 amino acids. Germline CDR1 reads KGHSH; CDR2 reads LQKENI. CDR3 amino acids: CASSARQGQDTEAFF. CDR3 DNA sequence: TGTGCCAGCTCAGCACGACAGGGGCAGGACACTGAAGCTTTCTTT.

This sequence joins TRBV5-1 and TRBJ2-1, with a tentative D call TRBD1 (6 bases). CDR1 and CDR2 (germline): SGHRS, YFSETQ. V gave up 3 bases and J gave up 8 bases, with 18 bases separating them. There are 15 residues in the CDR3. The chain's CDR3 is CASSYDRPRGDEQFF. The DNA for the CDR3 is TGCGCCAGCAGCTACGACAGGCCACGAGGCGATGAGCAGTTCTTC.

This chain links TRBV4-1 with TRBJ1-2, with D maybe TRBD1 (6 bases). CDR3 length: 16 residues. Germline V lookup: CDR1 MGHRA, CDR2 YSYEKL. Deletions cut 4 bases from V and 2 bases from J, with 17 bases between. The CDR3 sequence: CASSPRTQGWNYGYTF. In DNA, the CDR3 is TGCGCCAGCAGCCCACGGACACAGGGTTGGAACTATGGCTACACCTTC.

V usage is TRBV7-9 and J usage is TRBJ2-1, with 7 positions matching TRBD2. V lost 5 bases and J lost 4; bases outside the gene matches: 2. The CDR3 extends over 13 amino acids. Germline-derived CDR1 and CDR2 are SEHNR and FQNEAQ (reference sequence). The CDR3 sequence: CASSGGDYNEQFF. In DNA, the CDR3 is TGTGCCAGCAGCGGGGGGGATTACAATGAGCAGTTCTTC.

This chain connects TRBV19 to TRBJ1-6, with 9 bases fitting TRBD1. The ends lost 1 base at V and 5 bases at J; junction bases unmatched: 3. The CDR3 spans 16 residues. Looked up from germline, CDR1 is LNHDA and CDR2 is SQIVND (reference sequence). Here the CDR3 reads CASSIGTGGNNSPLHF. CDR3 nucleotide sequence: TGTGCCAGTAGTATAGGTACAGGGGGCAATAATTCACCCCTCCACTTT.

This chain connects TRBV5-1 to TRBJ2-1, with 8 nucleotides matching TRBD1. CDR1 and CDR2 (germline): SGHRS, YFSETQ. Losses at the gene ends were 4 bases for V and 0 bases for J; bases not matched to a gene: 6. The CDR3 consists of 16 residues. The chain's CDR3 is CASSPTGDNSYNEQFF. CDR3 coding DNA: TGCGCCAGCAGCCCGACAGGGGACAACTCCTACAATGAGCAGTTCTTC.

The rearrangement links TRBV28 to TRBJ2-7; the match to TRBD1 covers 7 bases. CDR3 length equals 15 residues. The junction had 6 bases not matched to a gene; V was cut back by 2 bases and J by 2 bases. Per the germline V gene, CDR1 is MDHEN and CDR2 is SYDVKM. The CDR3 spells CASSLVWDSTYEQYF. CDR3 bases: TGTGCCAGCAGTTTAGTTTGGGACAGCACCTACGAGCAGTACTTC.

The V and J genes are TRBV27 and TRBJ1-5, with D possibly being TRBD1 (5 bases). Deletions cut 4 bases from V and 8 bases from J, with 18 bases between. The CDR3 runs 15 residues. CDR1 MNHEY and CDR2 SMNVEV come from the germline V gene (reference sequence). CDR3 DNA sequence: TGTGCCAGCAGTTCGTGGGCAGGGAGGGGAGAGCCCCAGCATTTT. This translates into CASSSWAGRGEPQHF.

J is TRBJ1-2 and V is TRBV28; a weak D match, TRBD1 (6 bases). V was pared by 2 bases and J by 6 bases, with 13 bases between. The CDR3 runs 14 residues. Germline V gene data show CDR1 as MDHEN and CDR2 as SYDVKM. The CDR3 DNA is TGTGCCAGCAGTTTAGGGACACCCTTAGATGGCTACACCTTC. As protein: CASSLGTPLDGYTF.

This chain uses TRBV18 with TRBJ2-7; the match to TRBD1 covers 8 bases. V was pared by 2 bases and J by 0 bases, with 3 bases of the junction left unmatched. Germline V lookup: CDR1 KGHSH, CDR2 LQKENI. The CDR3 has 15 amino acids. The CDR3 sequence: CASSPRTGNSYEQYF. The CDR3 nucleotides read TGTGCCAGCTCACCAAGGACAGGGAACTCCTACGAGCAGTACTTC. The variable domain in full, with the rest retrieved from reference TRBV18 and TRBJ2-7, is NAGVMQNPRHLVRRRGQEARLRCSPMKGHSHVYWYRQLPEEGLKFMVYLQKENIIDESGMPKERFSAEFPKEGPSILRIQQVVRGDSAAYFCASSPRTGNSYEQYFGPGTRLTVT.

This chain joins TRBV6-4 and TRBJ2-2, with 8 bases matching TRBD2. V lost 4 bases and J lost 7; bases outside the gene matches: 17. Germline V gene lookup returns CDR1 MRHNA and CDR2 SNTAGT. This CDR3 is 18 amino acids long. CDR3 amino acids: CASSVTPSGGGWSGELFF. The CDR3 DNA reads TGTGCCAGCAGTGTCACCCCGAGCGGGGGTGGATGGAGCGGGGAGCTGTTTTTT.

V is TRBV11-3 and J is TRBJ2-5; TRBD2 agrees at 12 bases. Trimming at V came to 5 bases and at J to 2 bases, leaving 6 bases not matched to a gene. The CDR3 contains 16 residues. Germline loops: CDR1 SGHNT, CDR2 YENEEA. CDR3: CASSQRGLAGQETQYF. The CDR3 DNA sequence: TGTGCCAGCAGCCAAAGGGGACTAGCGGGTCAAGAGACCCAGTACTTC.

The V gene is TRBV7-9, the J gene TRBJ2-7; D gene uncertain. This CDR3 region has 11 residues. The V gene's germline CDR1 is SEHNR and CDR2 FQNEAQ (reference sequence). The V end was cut by 4 bases, the J end by 3 bases, with 4 bases between. The CDR3 sequence: CASSSHYEQYF. In DNA, the CDR3 is TGTGCCAGCAGCTCCCACTACGAGCAGTACTTC.

Only one count was recorded for this clone. The genes are TRBV27 and TRBJ2-5; a possible D gene is TRBD1 (6 bases). This CDR3 contains 16 residues. CDR1 is MNHEY, CDR2 SMNVEV, per germline (reference sequence). Trimming left V 3 bases short and J 4 bases short, with 18 bases between. CDR3 bases: TGTGCCAGCAGTTTGGCTCAGGGGCACAGAGGAGAGACCCAGTACTTC. Encoded protein: CASSLAQGHRGETQYF.

A remark on this clone: One end of the junction does not line up with germline, which may come from a read error. The genes are TRBV7-7 and TRBJ2-5; D could derive from TRBD1 or TRBD2 (5 bases each). CDR1 and CDR2 from the germline V gene are SSHAT and FNYEAQ (reference sequence). This CDR3 is 15 amino acids long. CDR3 sequence (DNA): TGTGCTAGCAGCTTAGGGGCATCCGAGGGTGAGACCCAGTACTTC. Translating gives CASSLGASEGETQYF.

The genes are TRBV28 and TRBJ1-1; possibly TRBD1 for D (6 bases). This CDR3 has 11 residues. In germline, CDR1 is MDHEN, CDR2 SYDVKM. Trimming removed 3 bases at V and 11 bases at J, with 10 bases between. In nucleotides, the CDR3 is TGTGCCAGCAGTTTCGGGGGGCTGGCTTTCTTT. Its translation: CASSFGGLAFF.

This clone has only a few counts. The chain links TRBV19 to TRBJ2-4; weak D call: TRBD2 (6 bases). The CDR3 has 14 amino acids. Germline V gene lookup returns CDR1 LNHDA and CDR2 SQIVND (reference sequence). Trimming removed 10 bases at V and 1 base at J, with 14 bases between. The CDR3 sequence: CATGDRQAKNIQYF. DNA for the CDR3: TGTGCCACGGGGGACCGACAGGCCAAAAACATTCAGTACTTC.

In regard to this clone: Other DNA sequences in the sample encode the same CDR3. The rearrangement joins TRBV5-1 to TRBJ1-6; D perhaps matches TRBD1 (6 bases). The V gene lost 0 bases and the J gene lost 5 bases, with 9 bases spanning the gap. The germline V gene encodes CDR1 SGHRS and CDR2 YFSETQ. The CDR3 has 15 amino acids. This CDR3 is CASSLGTGNNSPLHF. CDR3 sequence (DNA): TGCGCCAGCAGCTTGGGTACAGGGAATAATTCACCCCTCCACTTT.